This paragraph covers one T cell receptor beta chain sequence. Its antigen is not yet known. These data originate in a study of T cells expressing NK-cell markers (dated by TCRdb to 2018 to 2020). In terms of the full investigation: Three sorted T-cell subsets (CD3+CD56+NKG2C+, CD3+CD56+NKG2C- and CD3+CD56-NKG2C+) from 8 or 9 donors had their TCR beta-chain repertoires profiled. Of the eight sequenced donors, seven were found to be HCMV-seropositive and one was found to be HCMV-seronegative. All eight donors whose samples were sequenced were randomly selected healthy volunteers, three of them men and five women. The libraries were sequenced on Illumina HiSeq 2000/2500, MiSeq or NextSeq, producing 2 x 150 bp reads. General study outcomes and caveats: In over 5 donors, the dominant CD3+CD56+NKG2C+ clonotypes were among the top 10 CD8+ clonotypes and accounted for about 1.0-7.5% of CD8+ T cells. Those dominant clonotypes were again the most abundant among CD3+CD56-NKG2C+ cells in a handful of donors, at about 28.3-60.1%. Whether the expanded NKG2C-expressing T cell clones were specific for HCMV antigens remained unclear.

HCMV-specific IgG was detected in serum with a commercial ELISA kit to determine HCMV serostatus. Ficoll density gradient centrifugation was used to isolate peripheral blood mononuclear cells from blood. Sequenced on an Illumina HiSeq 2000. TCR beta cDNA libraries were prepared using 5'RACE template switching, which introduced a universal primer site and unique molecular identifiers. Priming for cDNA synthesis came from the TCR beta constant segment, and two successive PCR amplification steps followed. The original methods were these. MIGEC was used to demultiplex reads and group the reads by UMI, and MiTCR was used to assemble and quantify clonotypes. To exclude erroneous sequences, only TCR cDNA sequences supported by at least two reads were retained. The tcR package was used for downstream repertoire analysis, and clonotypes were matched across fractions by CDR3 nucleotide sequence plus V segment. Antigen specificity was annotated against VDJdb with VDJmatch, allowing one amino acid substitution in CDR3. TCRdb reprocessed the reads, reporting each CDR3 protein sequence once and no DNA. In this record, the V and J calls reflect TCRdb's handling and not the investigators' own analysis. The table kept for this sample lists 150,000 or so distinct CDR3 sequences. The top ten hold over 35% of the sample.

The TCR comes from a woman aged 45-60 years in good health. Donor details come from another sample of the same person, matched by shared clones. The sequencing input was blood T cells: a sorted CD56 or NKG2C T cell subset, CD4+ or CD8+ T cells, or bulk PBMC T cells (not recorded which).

The CDR3 sequence is CASSASRGPGGETQYF. The chain joins TRBV7-9 to TRBJ2-5; the D call of TRBD1 rests on TCRdb alone, since no DNA is present to check it. CDR1 and CDR2, looked up from the germline V gene (reference sequence), are SEHNR and FQNEAQ. Its CDR3 holds 16 amino acids, cysteine through phenylalanine. DNA is not recorded here.